The sequence of this TCR beta chain was determined in a study of blood T cell repertoires in COVID-19. Background on the study: Acute and convalescent COVID-19 specimens originated in the United States, Italy and Spain.

CDR3 length: 16 residues. V was pared by 2 bases and J by 2 bases, with 4 bases of the junction left unmatched. Germline V gene data show CDR1 as KGHDR and CDR2 as SFDVKD. In the authors' workflow: Estimation of nucleated cell counts was performed using reference gene primer amplification. Sequencing used immunoSEQ multiplex PCR; TCRdb keeps in-frame clones, though not all of them. V and J calls and clone size follow that table, whereas D and trimming were derived from the DNA. The sample has about 150,000 clones, 75% to 85% seen once; the top ten hold around 10%. Enrolment of Seattle patients took place during active infection, and they were followed longitudinally.

The sequence was collected from a woman aged 60-75 years with COVID-19, enrolled during active disease. The source material was peripheral blood. This sequence joins TRBV24-1 and TRBJ2-1; 8 positions agree with TRBD2. CDR3 loop: CATSDSQRGTYNEQFF. The CDR3 nucleotides read TGTGCCACCAGTGATTCCCAGCGGGGGACCTACAATGAGCAGTTCTTC.